The T cell receptor (beta chain) described here comes from a study of regulatory T cells in long-lasting Graves disease. On the study more broadly: Positivity for TSH receptor antibodies plus over 5 years of antithyroid drugs meant persistent Graves' disease.

Library construction for TCR beta used iRepertoire HTBI primers and Arm-PCR of CDR3 regions. Each CDR3 protein is one row after TCRdb ran MiXCR on the multiplex PCR reads. Here the sample spans a few hundred thousand distinct CDR3 sequences, 23% being singletons. Time point described: persistent/refractory GD, antithyroid drugs over 5 years with positive TRAb. From PBMCs, RNA was extracted and then used to make the TCR library. With respect to this clonotype: Its antigen is still unknown.

The CDR3 consists of 14 residues. Trimming left V 4 bases short and J 2 bases short, with 12 bases between. Germline V gene sequence: CDR1 MNHEY, CDR2 SVGAGI. Notes on the study in general: Graves' patients with persistent disease showed TCR diversity lower than patients newly diagnosed. Among samples with persistent disease, TRBV28, TRBJ1-2 and TRBJ2-5 were favored.

The chain employs TRBV6-5 and TRBJ2-7; D call uncertain. The TCR comes from a female donor with Graves disease. This specimen consisted of peripheral blood mononuclear cells (PBMCs), obtained when the disease was refractory, from a patient treated with antithyroid drugs. As DNA, the CDR3 is TGTGCCAGCAGTTTAGCAGCAGCTACCTACGAGCAGTACTTC. Translating it yields CASSLAAATYEQYF.